This T cell receptor beta chain was found in a study of Ad26.COV2.S vaccination and SARS-CoV-2 variants. Study in general: Donor was assigned to the Ad26.COV2.S arm of trial COV1001. Ad26.COV2.S shots went into the muscle once or twice, 56 days apart. Study-wide results and caveats: Ad26.COV2.S recipients had broader spike-specific TCRs (P = 0.0014).

To note about this clone: The antigen is unknown.

The repertoire was sequenced with immunoSEQ multiplex PCR; TCRdb's copy has only in-frame clones and lacks some. The sample contains some 420,000 clones, 70% to 90% of which appear only once. Treatment defined: roughly 20 received Ad26.COV2.S at low or high dose, single or two shots; about 5 received placebo; per-sample allocation not given. Sampling occurred on day 63 after the first vaccine or placebo injection. Ad26 vector vaccine expressed Wuhan-strain SARS-CoV-2 spike. The sample in question was peripheral blood, obtained in a trial of Ad26.COV2.S vaccine versus placebo. The TCR originated in a person between 18 and 60 years old who received the Ad26.COV2.S COVID-19 vaccine or a placebo.

The CDR3 reads CASRAPGSSYNEQFF. Written as DNA, the CDR3 is TGTGCGTCGCGGGCCCCAGGGAGCTCCTACAATGAGCAGTTCTTC. The chain joins TRBV28 to TRBJ2-1; the D gene could be TRBD1 or TRBD2 (5 bases each). The CDR3 loop spans 15 amino acids. From germline, CDR1 is MDHEN and CDR2 SYDVKM.